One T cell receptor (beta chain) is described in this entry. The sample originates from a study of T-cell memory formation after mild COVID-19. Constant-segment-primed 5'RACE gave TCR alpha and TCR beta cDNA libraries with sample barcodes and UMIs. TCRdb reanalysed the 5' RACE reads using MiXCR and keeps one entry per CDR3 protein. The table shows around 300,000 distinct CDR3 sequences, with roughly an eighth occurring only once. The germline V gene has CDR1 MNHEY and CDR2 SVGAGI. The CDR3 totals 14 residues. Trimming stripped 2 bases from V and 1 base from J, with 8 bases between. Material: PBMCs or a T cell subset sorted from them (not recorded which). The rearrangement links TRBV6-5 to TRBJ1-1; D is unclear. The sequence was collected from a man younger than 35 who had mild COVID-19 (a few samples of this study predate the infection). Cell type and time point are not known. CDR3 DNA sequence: TGTGCCAGCAGTTACGCCACTTCGAACACTGAAGCTTTCTTT. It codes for CASSYATSNTEAFF.